The 17 T cell receptor beta chains presented below share a single source sample, sequenced in a study of blood T cell repertoires in COVID-19. Assay used: immunoSEQ multiplex PCR; TCRdb lists only in-frame clones, some missing. The sample holds about 110,000 clones, under 85% seen once. Sequenced material: peripheral blood. The receptors here all came from a woman in her sixties or seventies with acute or convalescent COVID-19.

The V call is TRBV11-2, the J call TRBJ2-3; perhaps TRBD1 as D (5 bases). Germline CDR1 reads SGHAT; CDR2 reads FQNNGV. The CDR3 covers 14 residues. V lost 0 bases to trimming and J lost 2 bases, with 6 bases between them. Written as DNA, the CDR3 is TGTGCCAGCAGCTTAGACAGGGCCACAGATACGCAGTATTTT. This sequence encodes CASSLDRATDTQYF.

The gene calls are TRBV5-1 and TRBJ1-3; D is undetermined. This CDR3 is built from 16 residues. CDR1 and CDR2 from the germline V gene are SGHRS and YFSETQ. Trimming pared 3 bases from V and 0 bases from J, leaving 13 bases between. CDR3 in amino acids: CASSSAGSSSGNTIYF. The CDR3 bases are TGCGCCAGCAGCTCAGCGGGATCCTCCTCTGGAAACACCATATATTTT.

This clone was recorded once. The chain carries TRBV6-5 and TRBJ1-5, with 8 bases aligning to TRBD1. This CDR3 spans 15 amino acids. Losses at the gene ends were 6 bases for V and 1 base for J; bases not matched to a gene: 5. Germline V CDR1 and CDR2: MNHEY, SVGAGI. The CDR3 DNA is TGTGCCAGCAGGGCAGGGGGCCCAAGCAATCAGCCCCAGCATTTT. It specifies CASRAGGPSNQPQHF.

The chain has TRBV11-2 and TRBJ2-5, with 7 bases fitting TRBD1. Trimming removed 4 bases from V and 2 bases from J; junction bases left unmatched: 4. The CDR3 runs to 14 residues. Per germline, CDR1 SGHAT and CDR2 FQNNGV. The DNA for the CDR3 is TGTGCCAGCAGCTCGACGACAGGGCAAGAGACCCAGTACTTC. This translates into CASSSTTGQETQYF. Full variable domain (remainder filled in from reference TRBV11-2 and TRBJ2-5): EAGVAQSPRYKIIEKRQSVAFWCNPISGHATLYWYQQILGQGPKLLIQFQNNGVVDDSQLPKDRFSAERLKGVDSTLKIQPAKLEDSAVYLCASSSTTGQETQYFGPGTRLLVL.

The count of this clone is one. The rearrangement links TRBV7-8 to TRBJ2-5; weak D call: TRBD1 (6 bases). CDR1 is SGHVS and CDR2 is FQNEAQ in the germline V gene. Trimming took 5 bases from V and 2 from J, leaving 9 bases between them. The CDR3 extends over 13 amino acids. The CDR3 spells CASSRDKQETQYF. The CDR3 DNA follows: TGTGCCAGCAGCCGGGACAAGCAAGAGACCCAGTACTTC.

The chain is built from TRBV19 and TRBJ1-1, with a tentative D call TRBD1 (5 bases). Germline CDR1 LNHDA, CDR2 SQIVND (reference sequence). With 6 bases removed from V and 6 bases from J, the gap between germline ends came to 11 bases. This CDR3 is 12 amino acids long. The CDR3 DNA follows: TGTGCCAGTAGATACGGGGACTCTGAAGCTTTCTTT. This codes for CASRYGDSEAFF.

A few counts support this clone. This chain connects TRBV2 to TRBJ1-6; 7 nucleotides agree with TRBD1. The V gene's germline CDR1 is SNHLY and CDR2 FYNNEI. The V segment lost 2 bases and the J segment 10 bases; nucleotides outside the gene matches: 8. The CDR3 spans 15 residues. The CDR3 region has the DNA TGTGCCAGCAGTGAATGGACAGGCGGTGGGTCACCCCTCCACTTT. It codes for CASSEWTGGGSPLHF.

The genes are TRBV21-1 and TRBJ2-7; TRBD2, the table's D call, was not compared with the DNA. TRBV21-1 is a listed pseudogene. The CDR3 extends over 16 amino acids. The CDR3 nucleotides read TGTGCCAGCAGCGTTCGGACTAGCGGGAGCATGTACGAGCAGTACTTC. This translates into CASSVRTSGSMYEQYF.

The genes are TRBV2 and TRBJ2-7, with TRBD1 identical over 10 bases. The CDR3 has 14 amino acids. Germline-derived CDR1 and CDR2 are SNHLY and FYNNEI. The trim removed 3 bases at V and 4 bases at J, leaving 3 bases unmatched. CDR3 coding DNA: TGTGCCAGCAGTGACCCGGGACAGGGGTACGAGCAGTACTTC. Protein: CASSDPGQGYEQYF.

The chain is built from TRBV7-9 and TRBJ1-5; no clear D gene. Trimming stripped 3 bases from V and 0 bases from J, with 3 bases between. The CDR3 runs to 13 residues. Germline values: CDR1 SEHNR, CDR2 FQNEAQ (reference sequence). The CDR3 loop reads CASSFHSNQPQHF. The CDR3 region has the DNA TGTGCCAGCAGCTTCCATAGCAATCAGCCCCAGCATTTT. The full variable domain, in which reference TRBV7-9 and TRBJ1-5 provide the parts outside the CDR3, is DTGVSQNPRHKITKRGQNVTFRCDPISEHNRLYWYRQTLGQGPEFLTYFQNEAQLEKSRLLSDRFSAERPKGSFSTLEIQRTEQGDSAMYLCASSFHSNQPQHFGDGTRLSIL.

For this clone: The junction departs from the called germline gene at one end, perhaps through a read error. The same CDR3 is also encoded by other DNA sequences in this sample. V and J are TRBV30 and TRBJ1-1; D remains unclear. CDR1 and CDR2 from the germline V gene are GTSNPN and SVGIG (reference sequence). This CDR3 spans 14 amino acids. CDR3 nucleotide sequence: TGTGCCTGGATCATAGGATCGGGGAACACTGAGGCTTTCTTT. The encoded protein is CAWIIGSGNTEAFF.

CDR3 loop: CASTSPRGEANTEAFF. CDR3 DNA: TGTGCCAGTACCTCCCCCCGGGGGGAAGCGAACACTGAAGCTTTCTTT. V and J are TRBV19 and TRBJ1-1; possibly TRBD1 for D (5 bases). V gave up 7 bases and J gave up 1 base, with 19 bases separating them. The CDR3 has 16 residues. Germline assignment: CDR1 LNHDA and CDR2 SQIVND (reference sequence).

V and J are TRBV5-1 and TRBJ2-2; 11 nucleotides agree with TRBD1. The CDR3 loop spans 15 amino acids. Germline values: CDR1 SGHRS, CDR2 YFSETQ. The trim removed 2 bases at V and 6 bases at J, leaving 3 bases unmatched. CDR3 loop: CASSFGTGGAGELFF. CDR3 nucleotides: TGCGCCAGCAGCTTCGGGACAGGGGGGGCCGGGGAGCTGTTTTTT. The variable domain in full, with the rest retrieved from reference TRBV5-1 and TRBJ2-2, is KAGVTQTPRYLIKTRGQQVTLSCSPISGHRSVSWYQQTPGQGLQFLFEYFSETQRNKGNFPGRFSGRQFSNSRSEMNVSTLELGDSALYLCASSFGTGGAGELFFGEGSRLTVL.

The chain recombines TRBV6-5 with TRBJ2-3; 10 bases fit TRBD2. The CDR3 loop spans 14 amino acids. With V trimmed by 5 bases and J by 4 bases, 3 bases remained unmatched. CDR1 and CDR2 from the germline V gene are MNHEY and SVGAGI. The DNA for the CDR3 is TGTGCCAGCAGTAGCGGGGGGGCCTCAGATACGCAGTATTTT. Translation gives CASSSGGASDTQYF.

The rearrangement links TRBV6-1 to TRBJ1-2; weak D call: TRBD1 (5 bases). The V end lost 2 bases, the J end lost 5 bases, and 12 bases lay between the germline ends. Germline-derived CDR1 and CDR2 are MNHNS and SASEGT. The CDR3 runs to 14 residues. CDR3 in amino acids: CASSEQGLEYGYTF. The CDR3 nucleotides are TGTGCCAGCAGTGAACAGGGTTTAGAATATGGCTACACCTTC.

This clone was seen once. This sequence joins TRBV5-1 and TRBJ2-7, with 8 bases aligning to TRBD1. This CDR3 region has 13 residues. Germline V gene sequence: CDR1 SGHRS, CDR2 YFSETQ. Trimming took 6 bases from V and 5 from J; bases not matched to a gene: 7. The chain's CDR3 is CASNDQGANEQYF. CDR3 DNA sequence: TGCGCCAGCAACGATCAGGGGGCCAACGAGCAGTACTTC.

The V call is TRBV28, the J call TRBJ1-2; the D is unclear. V was trimmed by 2 bases and J by 0 bases, leaving 10 bases between them. CDR3 length: 15 residues. CDR1 is MDHEN and CDR2 is SYDVKM in the germline V gene. CDR3: CASSLAGLANYGYTF. In nucleotides, the CDR3 is TGTGCCAGCAGTTTAGCTGGGCTTGCTAACTATGGCTACACCTTC.